Following are 15 T cell receptor beta chains from one sample sequenced in a study of regulatory T cells in long-lasting Graves disease. Construction of the TCR beta libraries employed iRepertoire HTBI primers in conjunction with Arm-PCR of CDR3 regions. MiXCR, applied by TCRdb to the multiplex PCR reads, yields one record per CDR3 protein. This sample has 700,000 or so distinct CDR3 sequences, with 30% found just once. Time point denoted: persistent/refractory GD, antithyroid drugs over 5 years with positive TRAb. After RNA was extracted from PBMCs, the TCR library was made from it. Sequencing was performed on peripheral blood mononuclear cells (PBMCs), taken when the disease was refractory, from a patient treated with antithyroid drugs. The receptors were gathered from a female donor with Graves disease.

This clonotype was observed at least ten times. The chain recombines TRBV28 with TRBJ1-2; D is ambiguous. This CDR3 is built from 14 residues. The germline gives CDR1 MDHEN, CDR2 SYDVKM. V lost 3 bases, J lost 2 bases, and 10 bases lay in between. In nucleotides, the CDR3 is TGTGCCAGCAGTTTCCCGACACCGAACTATGGCTACACCTTC. It translates to CASSFPTPNYGYTF.

This clonotype was picked up many times. The rearrangement links TRBV7-4 to TRBJ1-1; tentative D call: TRBD1 (6 bases). CDR1 SGHVT and CDR2 SQSDAQ come from the germline V gene. This CDR3 is 14 amino acids long. V was trimmed by 4 bases and J by 5 bases, leaving 14 bases between them. DNA of the CDR3: TGTGCCAGCAGCTCAAGGGGGGGGAGGACTGAAGCTTTCTTT. Translating gives CASSSRGGRTEAFF.

J is TRBJ2-2 and V is TRBV19; 9 bases map to TRBD2. In germline, CDR1 is LNHDA, CDR2 SQIVND (reference sequence). The J segment lost 7 bases and the V segment lost 4 bases, leaving 7 bases of the junction unmatched. The CDR3 covers 15 residues. The CDR3 DNA follows: TGTGCCAGTAGTAATAGCGGGAGCCGCTACGGGGAGCTGTTTTTT. Translated: CASSNSGSRYGELFF.

This clonotype was recorded at least ten times. The genes are TRBV12-3 or TRBV12-4 and TRBJ2-7; 7 bases match TRBD1. With 5 bases clipped from V and 1 base from J, the junction kept 5 bases outside the gene matches. CDR3 length: 14 amino acids. The CDR3 reads CASSRQGVSYEQYF. The DNA for the CDR3 is TGTGCCAGCAGTCGACAGGGCGTATCCTACGAGCAGTACTTC.

This rearrangement joins TRBV30 to TRBJ1-2, with TRBD1 matching 8 bases. Germline trimming cut 2 bases from V and 8 bases from J; bases unmatched to any gene: 7. CDR1 is GTSNPN, CDR2 SVGIG, per germline (reference sequence). The CDR3 extends over 13 amino acids. The DNA of the CDR3 is TGTGCCTGGAGTCCAGGACAGGGCGAGGGCTACACCTTC. Encoded protein: CAWSPGQGEGYTF.

This clonotype was counted between two and nine times. V gene TRBV15 combines with J gene TRBJ2-5; D gene unclear. V lost 0 bases and J lost 2, with 7 bases in between. The CDR3 totals 14 residues. Per germline, CDR1 LNHNV and CDR2 YYDKDF (reference sequence). The CDR3 DNA sequence: TGTGCCACCAGCAGAGATCTGGGGCAAGAGACCCAGTACTTC. Its protein product is CATSRDLGQETQYF.

This clonotype was observed a few times. V gene TRBV19 combines with J gene TRBJ1-5; D gene ambiguous. The germline gives CDR1 LNHDA, CDR2 SQIVND (reference sequence). V lost 3 bases and J 0 bases, leaving 9 bases between the germline ends. CDR3 size: 15 residues. CDR3 DNA: TGTGCCAGTAGTATCACACCTTCTAGCAATCAGCCCCAGCATTTT. Translation: CASSITPSSNQPQHF.

J is TRBJ1-6 and V is TRBV2; TRBD1 aligns across 7 bases. The V gene end was trimmed by 10 bases and the J gene end by 7 bases; junction bases not matched to a gene: 7. Per the germline V gene, CDR1 is SNHLY and CDR2 is FYNNEI. CDR3 length equals 13 residues. DNA of the CDR3: TGTGCCACAAAAGACAGGGAAAATTCACCCCTCCACTTT. Translated, it gives CATKDRENSPLHF.

Remarks on this clonotype: This clone may be a read error of a much larger clone one base away. The chain joins TRBV5-1 to TRBJ2-7; D uncertain. The V gene's germline CDR1 is SGHRS and CDR2 YFSETQ. CDR3 length: 14 residues. The CDR3 DNA follows: TGCGCCGGCAGCTTCGACGCAATCTCCTACGAGCAGTACTTC. This gives the protein CAGSFDAISYEQYF.

This clonotype was picked up many times. The chain couples TRBV7-2 to TRBJ1-1; D not resolved. The CDR3 loop spans 12 amino acids. The V end lost 4 bases, the J end lost 5 bases, and 8 bases lay between the germline ends. The V gene's germline CDR1 is SGHTA and CDR2 FQGNSA. This CDR3 reads CASSSLSTEAFF. CDR3 DNA: TGTGCCAGCAGCTCGCTGTCAACTGAAGCTTTCTTT.

The chain joins TRBV6-1 to TRBJ2-7; no clear D. The CDR3 sequence is 13 residues long. CDR1 MNHNS and CDR2 SASEGT come from the germline V gene. V was cut by 7 bases and J by 4 bases, with 14 bases left in between. In nucleotides, the CDR3 is TGTGCCAGCATCCCTGCTCGAACGTACGAGCAGTACTTC. It is translated as CASIPARTYEQYF.

J is TRBJ2-6 and V is TRBV19; D is possibly TRBD2 (6 bases). Per germline, CDR1 LNHDA and CDR2 SQIVND (reference sequence). V was shortened by 8 bases and J by 2 bases, with 7 bases between the two germline ends. The CDR3 totals 13 residues. The CDR3 spells CASGEAGANVLTF. DNA of the CDR3: TGTGCCAGTGGGGAGGCTGGGGCCAACGTCCTGACTTTC.

The table lists this clonotype with a count of one. The chain couples TRBV7-9 to TRBJ2-6, with D unresolved. The CDR3 loop spans 16 amino acids. V gave up 1 base and J gave up 0 bases, with 7 bases separating them. The germline gives CDR1 SEHNR, CDR2 FQNEAQ (reference sequence). This chain's CDR3 is CASSLVVGSGANVLTF. The CDR3 nucleotides are TGTGCCAGCAGCTTAGTGGTGGGCTCTGGGGCCAACGTCCTGACTTTC.

There are a few counts of this clonotype. CDR3 coding DNA: TGTGCTAGTGCCTCGACGGGGAGAGTAGCTTTCTTT. The encoded protein is CASASTGRVAFF. The chain has TRBV12-5 and TRBJ1-1; D gene uncertain. Germline values: CDR1 LGHNT, CDR2 FRNRAP. This CDR3 comprises 12 residues. The ends were cut back, 7 bases at V and 10 bases at J, with 16 bases in the middle.

This clonotype showed up just a few times. The chain is built from TRBV6-1 and TRBJ2-2; D tentatively fits TRBD1 or TRBD2 (5 bases each). The CDR3 spans 14 residues. V dropped 3 bases and J dropped 7 bases, with 12 bases sitting between them. Germline values: CDR1 MNHNS, CDR2 SASEGT. CDR3 DNA sequence: TGTGCCAGCAGTGATCGGACTGGGGGCGGGGAGCTGTTTTTT. Protein: CASSDRTGGGELFF.